Described below is a single TCR beta chain sequence and its context. The conserved phenylalanine or tryptophan normally closing the CDR3 is absent here, so this likely arose from a read error. Peripheral blood, 6 to 7.5 milliliters per draw, was collected at each of two time points. CDR1 and CDR2 (germline): SGHNT, YENEEA. The CDR3 runs 16 residues. The sample originates from a study of prognosis after radiotherapy for stage I lung cancer. Study background: The study delivered radiotherapy as SBRT in 3 to 5 fractions, with a biologically effective dose of at least 100 Gy.

Genomic DNA was subjected to two-round multiplex PCR for amplification of TCR beta CDR3. Every TRBV and TRBJ gene had its own specific primer in first-round PCR. From the multiplex PCR reads, TCRdb called clonotypes with MiXCR, one entry per CDR3 protein. The sample includes 15,000 to 20,000 distinct CDR3 sequences, 45% to 55% of them seen just once. This sequence was found in a donor aged 50 or older with non-small cell lung cancer. Specimen: PBMCs, collected before or after stereotactic body radiation therapy (not recorded which). The V gene is TRBV11-3, the J gene TRBJ2-1; 11 positions match TRBD2. The CDR3 here is CASSPLLAGEYNEQFL. CDR3 coding DNA: TGTGCAAGCAGCCCCCTACTAGCGGGAGAGTACAATGAGCAGTTCTTA.